Following are 8 T cell receptor beta chains from one sample sequenced in a study of read filtering for tumor transcriptome and immune sequencing. This library used roughly 400 ng RNA and molecular barcoded adaptors spanning alpha/delta and beta/gamma chains. MiXCR, run by TCRdb on the reads, gives a single entry per CDR3 protein. The sample has over 45,000 distinct CDR3 sequences; 15% to 20% are singletons. Sequenced input: a population of CD138-negative cells sorted from bone marrow. All receptors derive from a donor aged 40 or older with multiple myeloma.

In its sample, this clonotype was seen many times. The chain has TRBV12-3 or TRBV12-4 and TRBJ2-1; 9 nucleotides match TRBD2. Trimming took 6 bases from V and 7 from J; bases not matched to a gene: 22. The CDR3 sequence is 19 residues long. The DNA for the CDR3 is TGTGCCAGCAGCTACCGGGGCGGGAGGGCCCATAATGTGGTGAATGAGCAGTTCTTC. It is translated as CASSYRGGRAHNVVNEQFF.

This clonotype was seen ten or more times. The chain links TRBV29-1 to TRBJ2-5, with TRBD2 matching 14 bases. The CDR3 extends over 18 amino acids. After removal of 6 bases from V and 0 bases from J, the junction contained 12 bases not matched to a gene. CDR1 is SQVTM, CDR2 ANQGSEA, per germline. The CDR3 coding sequence is TGCAGCGTCGGTGGACTAGCGGGAGGCACCATCTACCAAGAGACCCAGTACTTC. It yields the protein CSVGGLAGGTIYQETQYF.

Concerning this clonotype itself: Since a much larger clone is just one base distant, this may be a read error. This sequence joins TRBV19 and TRBJ2-1; perhaps D is TRBD1 or TRBD2 (5 bases each). Trimming cost V 3 bases and J 6 bases, with 15 bases left between them. This CDR3 is built from 15 residues. The V gene's germline CDR1 is LNHDA and CDR2 SQIVND (reference sequence). The CDR3 DNA reads as TGTGCCAGTAGTATTGTGGGGGTTGGGATCAATGAGCAGTTCTTC. Encoded protein: CASSIVGVGINEQFF.

This clonotype was seen only once. The germline gene is not matched at one end of the junction; a read error may be the cause. This CDR3 reads CASSTGTESTEALF. CDR3 in DNA: TGTGCCAGCAGCACCGGGACAGAGAGCACTGAAGCTCTCTTT. The V gene is TRBV7-9, the J gene TRBJ1-1, with 7 bases matching TRBD1. This CDR3 region has 14 residues. From germline, CDR1 is SEHNR and CDR2 FQNEAQ (reference sequence).

This clonotype showed up many times. V gene TRBV4-1 combines with J gene TRBJ2-1, with 9 bases aligning to TRBD2. V lost 3 bases and J lost 7; bases outside the gene matches: 13. This CDR3 is 17 amino acids long. Looked up from germline, CDR1 is MGHRA and CDR2 is YSYEKL. CDR3 DNA sequence: TGCGCCAGCAGCCATTTAGACATGGGACTAGCCCGGAATGAGCAGTTCTTC. This encodes CASSHLDMGLARNEQFF.

The table lists this clonotype with many counts. The chain employs TRBV6-2 or TRBV6-3 and TRBJ2-2; TRBD1 matches 12 bases. J was trimmed by 6 bases and V by 5 bases; bases with no gene match: 7. CDR3 size: 16 residues. Germline values: CDR1 MNHEY, CDR2 SVGEGT. The CDR3 sequence is CASSPDGTGGPGELFF. CDR3 sequence (DNA): TGTGCCAGCAGTCCGGACGGGACAGGGGGCCCCGGGGAGCTGTTTTTT.

J is TRBJ1-5 and V is TRBV20-1; D perhaps matches TRBD1 (6 bases). V lost 6 bases and J 3 bases, leaving 12 bases between the germline ends. This CDR3 is built from 13 residues. Germline CDR1 is DFQATT and CDR2 is SNEGSKA (reference sequence). The CDR3 DNA reads TGCAGTGCGTACGGACAGATCAATCAGCCCCAGCATTTT. Protein: CSAYGQINQPQHF.

A word on this clonotype: A much larger clone sits a single nucleotide away, making a read error possible. This sequence joins TRBV5-6 and TRBJ2-5; D gene uncertain. The germline V gene has CDR1 SGHDT and CDR2 YYEEEE. The CDR3 consists of 13 residues. Trimming left V 1 base short and J 5 bases short, with 9 bases between. This CDR3 reads CASSLTELETQYF. As DNA, the CDR3 is TGTGCCAGCAGCTTGACAGAGTTGGAGACCCAGTACTTC. Complete variable domain (other parts from reference TRBV5-6 and TRBJ2-5): DAGVTQSPTHLIKTRGQQVTLRCSPKSGHDTVSWYQQALGQGPQFIFQYYEEEERQRGNFPDRFSGHQFPNYSSELNVNALLLGDSALYLCASSLTELETQYFGPGTRLLVL.